The 7 T cell receptor beta chains listed next were all sequenced from one sample in a study of long-term antiretroviral therapy in people with HIV. They ran version v3.0 of the immunoSEQ assay at survey level. Repertoires were generated with immunoSEQ multiplex PCR, while TCRdb's copy carries only in-frame clones and drops some. The profile shows more than 15,000 clones, 88% of them singletons. This material consisted of unsorted PBMCs, taken around 2.3 years before starting antiretroviral therapy. These receptors were obtained from a woman between 25 and 40 years old with HIV.

This chain joins TRBV10-3 and TRBJ2-2, with a weak D call TRBD1 (7 bases). V lost 10 bases and J lost 6, with 12 bases in between. Germline V gene lookup returns CDR1 ENHRY and CDR2 SYGVKD. CDR3 length equals 12 residues. CDR3 sequence (DNA): TGTGCCAGCGCCAGGGGGGCCGGGGAGCTGTTTTTT. Its translation is CASARGAGELFF.

The rearrangement links TRBV10-3 to TRBJ1-1; no definite D call. The CDR3 length is 13 residues. Germline CDR1 reads ENHRY; CDR2 reads SYGVKD. The V gene lost 7 bases and the J gene lost 4 bases, with 13 bases spanning the gap. As DNA, the CDR3 is TGTGCCATCACTAGGGAGGGTGGCACTGAAGCTTTCTTT. This translates into CAITREGGTEAFF.

The V and J genes are TRBV7-9 and TRBJ2-3; 8 bases map to TRBD2. Per germline, CDR1 SEHNR and CDR2 FQNEAQ (reference sequence). V lost 3 bases to trimming and J lost 6 bases; unmatched junction nucleotides: 8. The CDR3 is 15 amino acids. CDR3 DNA sequence: TGTGCCAGCAGCTTGGGCGGGGGGCCGAAGGATACGCAGTATTTT. Translating it yields CASSLGGGPKDTQYF.

The rearrangement joins TRBV2 to TRBJ2-3; a possible D gene is TRBD2 (5 bases). Germline V gene data show CDR1 as SNHLY and CDR2 as FYNNEI. CDR3 length: 13 amino acids. The V end lost 8 bases, the J end lost 2 bases, and 11 bases lay between the germline ends. DNA of the CDR3: TGTGCCAGCCTTGCAGCGGCCACAGATACGCAGTATTTT. The encoded protein is CASLAAATDTQYF.

V and J are TRBV4-3 and TRBJ1-2; D perhaps matches TRBD1 (5 bases). CDR1 LGHNA and CDR2 YSLEER come from the germline V gene. V was pared by 1 base and J by 7 bases, with 13 bases between. The CDR3 totals 14 residues. The CDR3 loop is CASSQVPGTLGYTF. The CDR3 DNA sequence: TGCGCCAGCAGCCAAGTGCCCGGGACTCTTGGCTACACCTTC.

This clone was observed once. The chain recombines TRBV5-4 with TRBJ1-3, with a weak D call TRBD1 (6 bases). The ends were cut back, 0 bases at V and 0 bases at J, with 10 bases in the middle. CDR3 length: 16 amino acids. Germline V gene sequence: CDR1 SGHNT, CDR2 YYREEE (reference sequence). The CDR3 DNA is TGTGCCAGCAGCTTGGCGGGGACACTCTCTGGAAACACCATATATTTT. It translates to CASSLAGTLSGNTIYF.

V usage is TRBV29-1 and J usage is TRBJ2-7; D is unresolved. Germline V gene sequence: CDR1 SQVTM, CDR2 ANQGSEA. The CDR3 has 15 residues. V lost 5 bases, J lost 4 bases, and 21 bases lay in between. CDR3 DNA: TGCAGCGTTCGTCATCGGGCATCTTTAAATTACGAGCAGTACTTC. Amino acid sequence: CSVRHRASLNYEQYF.